Listed below are T cell receptor beta chains from one sample, sequenced in a study of cytomegalovirus exposure and HLA in healthy donors. Data came from immunoSEQ multiplex PCR; TCRdb stores just in-frame clones and leaves some out. The sample consists of some 130,000 clones, 70% to 80% of them appearing once. Material for sequencing was PBMCs. These TCRs come from a man aged 30 to 39 in good health and CMV-seronegative. Each CDR3 is given with its conserved first and last residue. Each record gives: V gene, J gene, CDR3 protein.

V: TRBV28; J: TRBJ2-4; CDR3: CAILSGSLPRDKNIQYF
V: TRBV27; J: TRBJ2-3; CDR3: CASSLRWTSGSTDTQYF
V: TRBV20-1; J: TRBJ2-2; CDR3: CSARLLGELFF
V: TRBV28; J: TRBJ2-3; CDR3: CASSLQGKADTQYF
V: TRBV5-4; J: TRBJ2-1; CDR3: CASSSGGGAYNEQFF
V: TRBV19; J: TRBJ2-7; CDR3: CASSPTGQGSEQYF
V: TRBV15; J: -; CDR3: CATSREVSVSYEQYF
V: TRBV7-2; J: TRBJ1-3; CDR3: CAFPGGSGNTIYF
V: TRBV7-9; J: TRBJ1-2; CDR3: CASSLVRRDRGDYGYTF
V: TRBV4-1; J: TRBJ2-3; CDR3: CASSQVGTGGKTDTQYF
V: TRBV14; J: TRBJ2-7; CDR3: CASSLSGVAVYEQYF
V: TRBV5-1; J: TRBJ2-2; CDR3: CASSLNGGGTGELFF
V: TRBV20-1; J: TRBJ2-1; CDR3: CSASTPTQFF
V: TRBV5-1; J: TRBJ1-1; CDR3: CASSSDRGRLNTEAFF
V: TRBV7-2; J: TRBJ1-1; CDR3: CASSAHRGNTEAFF
V: TRBV4-3; J: TRBJ1-1; CDR3: CASRHLQPNTEAFF